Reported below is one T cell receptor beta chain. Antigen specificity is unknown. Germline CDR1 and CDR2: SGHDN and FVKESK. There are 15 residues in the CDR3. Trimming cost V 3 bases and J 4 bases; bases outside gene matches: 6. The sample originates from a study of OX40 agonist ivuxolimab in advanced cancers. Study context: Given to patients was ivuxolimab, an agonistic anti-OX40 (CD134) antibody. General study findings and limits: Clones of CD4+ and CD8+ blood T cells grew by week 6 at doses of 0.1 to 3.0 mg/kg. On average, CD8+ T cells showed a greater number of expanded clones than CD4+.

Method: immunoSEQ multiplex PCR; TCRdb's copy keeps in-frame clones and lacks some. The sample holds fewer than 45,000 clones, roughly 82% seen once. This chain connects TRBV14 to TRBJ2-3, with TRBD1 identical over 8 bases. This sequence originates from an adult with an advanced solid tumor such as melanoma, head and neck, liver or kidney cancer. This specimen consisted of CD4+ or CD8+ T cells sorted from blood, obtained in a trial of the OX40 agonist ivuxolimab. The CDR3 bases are TGTGCCAGCAGCCAGCGAACAGGGGGATCAGATACGCAGTATTTT. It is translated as CASSQRTGGSDTQYF.